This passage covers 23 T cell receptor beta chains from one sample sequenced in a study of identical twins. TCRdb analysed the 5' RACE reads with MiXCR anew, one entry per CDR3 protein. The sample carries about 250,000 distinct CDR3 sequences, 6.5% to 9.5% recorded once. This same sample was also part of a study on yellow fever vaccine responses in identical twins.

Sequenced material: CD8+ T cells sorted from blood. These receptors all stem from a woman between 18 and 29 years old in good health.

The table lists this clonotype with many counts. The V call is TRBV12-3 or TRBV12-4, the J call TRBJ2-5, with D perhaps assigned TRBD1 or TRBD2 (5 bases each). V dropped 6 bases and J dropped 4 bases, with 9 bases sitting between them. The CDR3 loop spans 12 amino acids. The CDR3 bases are TGTGCCAGCAGGGGGGTGGGAGAGACCCAGTACTTC. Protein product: CASRGVGETQYF.

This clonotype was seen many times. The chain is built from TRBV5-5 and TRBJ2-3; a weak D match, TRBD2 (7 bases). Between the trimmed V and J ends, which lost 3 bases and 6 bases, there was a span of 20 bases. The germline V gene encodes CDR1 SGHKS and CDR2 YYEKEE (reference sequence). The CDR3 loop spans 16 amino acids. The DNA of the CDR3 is TGTGCCAGCAGCTCGGGGGGCGCGTGGATCCACGATACGCAGTATTTT. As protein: CASSSGGAWIHDTQYF.

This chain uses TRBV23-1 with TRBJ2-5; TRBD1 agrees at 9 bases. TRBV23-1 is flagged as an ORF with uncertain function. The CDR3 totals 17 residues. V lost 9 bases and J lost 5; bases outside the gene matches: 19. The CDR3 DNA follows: TGCGCCAGGAGTAGAGTTTACCGGGACAGGGCAAAGGAGACCCAGTACTTC. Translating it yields CARSRVYRDRAKETQYF.

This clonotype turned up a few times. The CDR3 region is CASSQPGRGEQYF. The CDR3 nucleotides are TGTGCCAGCAGTCAACCCGGACGGGGGGAGCAGTACTTC. The chain recombines TRBV7-9 with TRBJ2-7, with D perhaps TRBD2 (6 bases). The CDR3 is 13 residues long. Germline lookup yields CDR1 SEHNR and CDR2 FQNEAQ (reference sequence). Trimming took 6 bases from V and 7 from J, leaving 16 bases between them.

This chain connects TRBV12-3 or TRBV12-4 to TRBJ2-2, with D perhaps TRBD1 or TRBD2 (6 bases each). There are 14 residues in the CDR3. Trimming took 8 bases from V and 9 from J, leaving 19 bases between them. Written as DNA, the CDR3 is TGTGCCAGCTCGGGACCCACGCGGGACAGGGAGCTGTTTTTT. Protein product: CASSGPTRDRELFF.

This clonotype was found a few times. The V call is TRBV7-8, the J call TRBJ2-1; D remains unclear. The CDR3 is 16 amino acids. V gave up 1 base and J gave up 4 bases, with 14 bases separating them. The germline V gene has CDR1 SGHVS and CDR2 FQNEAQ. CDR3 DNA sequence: TGTGCCAGCAGCTTAGATGATACAAGTTGGTACAATGAGCAGTTCTTC. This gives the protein CASSLDDTSWYNEQFF.

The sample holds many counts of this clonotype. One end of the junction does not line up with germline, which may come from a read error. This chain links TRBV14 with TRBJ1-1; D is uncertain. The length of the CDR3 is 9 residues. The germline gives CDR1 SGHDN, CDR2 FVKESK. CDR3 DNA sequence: TGTGCCAGCAGCCACCCACCCCTCTTT. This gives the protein CASSHPPLF.

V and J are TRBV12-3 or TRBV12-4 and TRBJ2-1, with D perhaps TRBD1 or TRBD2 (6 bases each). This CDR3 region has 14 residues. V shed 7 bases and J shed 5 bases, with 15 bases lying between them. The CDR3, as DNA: TGTGCCAGCACCTCGGCGGGACAAGACAATGAGCAGTTCTTC. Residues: CASTSAGQDNEQFF.

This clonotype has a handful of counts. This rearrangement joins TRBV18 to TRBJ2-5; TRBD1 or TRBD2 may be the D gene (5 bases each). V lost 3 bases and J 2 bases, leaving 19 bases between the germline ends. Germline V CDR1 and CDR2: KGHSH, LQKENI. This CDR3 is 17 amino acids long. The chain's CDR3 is CASSPSIFQGPQETQYF. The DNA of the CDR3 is TGTGCCAGCTCACCCTCAATTTTCCAGGGACCTCAAGAGACCCAGTACTTC.

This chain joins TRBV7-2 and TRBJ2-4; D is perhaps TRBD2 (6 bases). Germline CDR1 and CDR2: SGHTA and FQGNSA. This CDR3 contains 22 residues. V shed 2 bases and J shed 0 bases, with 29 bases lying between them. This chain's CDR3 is CASSLLKPQLAITYLAKNIQYF. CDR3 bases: TGTGCCAGCAGCTTATTAAAACCGCAGCTAGCGATAACCTACCTAGCCAAAAACATTCAGTACTTC.

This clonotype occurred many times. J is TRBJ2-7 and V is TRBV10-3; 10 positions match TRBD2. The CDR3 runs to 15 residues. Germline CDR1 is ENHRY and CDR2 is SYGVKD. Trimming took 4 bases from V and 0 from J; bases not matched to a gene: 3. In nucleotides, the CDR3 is TGTGCCATCAGTGGGACTAGCGGAGTCTCCTACGAGCAGTACTTC. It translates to CAISGTSGVSYEQYF.

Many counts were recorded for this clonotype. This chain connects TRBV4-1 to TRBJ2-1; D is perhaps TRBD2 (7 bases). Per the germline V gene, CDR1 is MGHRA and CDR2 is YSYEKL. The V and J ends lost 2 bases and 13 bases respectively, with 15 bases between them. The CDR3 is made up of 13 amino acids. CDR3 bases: TGCGCCAGCAGCCAATCTCAGGGAGGGGGACAGTTCTTC. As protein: CASSQSQGGGQFF.

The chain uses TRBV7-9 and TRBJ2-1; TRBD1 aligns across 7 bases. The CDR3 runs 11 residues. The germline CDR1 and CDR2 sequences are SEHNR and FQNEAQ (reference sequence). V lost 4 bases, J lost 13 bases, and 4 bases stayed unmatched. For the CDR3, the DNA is TGTGCCAGCAGCTGGGACAGCGTTCAGTTCTTC. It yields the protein CASSWDSVQFF.

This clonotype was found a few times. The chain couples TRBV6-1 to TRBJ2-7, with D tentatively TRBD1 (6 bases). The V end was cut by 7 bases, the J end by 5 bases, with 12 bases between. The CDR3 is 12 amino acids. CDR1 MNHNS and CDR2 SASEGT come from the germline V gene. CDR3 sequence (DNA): TGTGCCAGCATCCAGGGGATCCACGAGCAGTACTTC. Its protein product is CASIQGIHEQYF.

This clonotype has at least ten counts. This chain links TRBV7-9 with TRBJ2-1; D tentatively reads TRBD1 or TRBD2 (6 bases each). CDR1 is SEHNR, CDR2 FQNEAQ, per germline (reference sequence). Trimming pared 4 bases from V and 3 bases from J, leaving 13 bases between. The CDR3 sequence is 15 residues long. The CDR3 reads CASSWGAGDYNEQFF. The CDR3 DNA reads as TGTGCCAGCAGCTGGGGGGCAGGGGACTACAATGAGCAGTTCTTC.

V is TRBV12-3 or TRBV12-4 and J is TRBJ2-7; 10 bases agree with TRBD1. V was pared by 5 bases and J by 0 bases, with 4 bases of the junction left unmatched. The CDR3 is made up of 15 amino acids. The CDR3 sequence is CASSVGQGISYEQYF. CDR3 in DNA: TGTGCCAGCAGTGTGGGACAGGGGATCTCCTACGAGCAGTACTTC.

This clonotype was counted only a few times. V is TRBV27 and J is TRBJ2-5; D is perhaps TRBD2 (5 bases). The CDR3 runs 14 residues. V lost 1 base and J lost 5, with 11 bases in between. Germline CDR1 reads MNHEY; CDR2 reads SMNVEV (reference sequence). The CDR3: CASSLFGRRETQYF. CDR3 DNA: TGTGCCAGCAGTTTATTCGGCAGGAGGGAGACCCAGTACTTC.

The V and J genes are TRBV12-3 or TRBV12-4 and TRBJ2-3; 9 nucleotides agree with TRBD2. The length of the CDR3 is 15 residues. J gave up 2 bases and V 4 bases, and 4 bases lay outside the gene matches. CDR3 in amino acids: CASSSIAGDTDTQYF. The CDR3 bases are TGTGCCAGCAGTTCAATAGCGGGGGACACAGATACGCAGTATTTT.

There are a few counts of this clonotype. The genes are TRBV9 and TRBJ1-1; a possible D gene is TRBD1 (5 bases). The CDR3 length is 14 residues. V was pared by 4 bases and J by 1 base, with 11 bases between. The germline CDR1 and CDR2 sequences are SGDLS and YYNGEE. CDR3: CASSRDWQNTEAFF. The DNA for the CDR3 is TGTGCCAGCAGCCGGGACTGGCAGAACACTGAAGCTTTCTTT. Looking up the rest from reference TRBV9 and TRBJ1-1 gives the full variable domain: DSGVTQTPKHLITATGQRVTLRCSPRSGDLSVYWYQQSLDQGLQFLIQYYNGEERAKGNILERFSAQQFPDLHSELNLSSLELGDSALYFCASSRDWQNTEAFFGQGTRLTVV.

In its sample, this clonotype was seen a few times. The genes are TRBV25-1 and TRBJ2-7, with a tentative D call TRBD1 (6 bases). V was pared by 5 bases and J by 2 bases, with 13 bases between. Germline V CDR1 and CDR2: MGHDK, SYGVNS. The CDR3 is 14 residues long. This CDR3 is CASSPRQAPYEQYF. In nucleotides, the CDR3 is TGTGCCAGCAGTCCACGACAGGCCCCCTACGAGCAGTACTTC.

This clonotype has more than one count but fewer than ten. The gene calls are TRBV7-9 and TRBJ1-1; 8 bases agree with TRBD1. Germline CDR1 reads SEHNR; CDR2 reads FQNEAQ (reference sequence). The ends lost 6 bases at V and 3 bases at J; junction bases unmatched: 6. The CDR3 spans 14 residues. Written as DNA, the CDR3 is TGTGCCAGCAGTCCGACAGGGGCGCACACTGAAGCTTTCTTT. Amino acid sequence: CASSPTGAHTEAFF. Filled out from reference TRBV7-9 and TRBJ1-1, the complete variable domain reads DTGVSQNPRHKITKRGQNVTFRCDPISEHNRLYWYRQTLGQGPEFLTYFQNEAQLEKSRLLSDRFSAERPKGSFSTLEIQRTEQGDSAMYLCASSPTGAHTEAFFGQGTRLTVV.

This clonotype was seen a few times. The CDR3 loop reads CASYQEPGWDEQYF. In DNA, the CDR3 is TGCGCCAGCTACCAAGAGCCGGGATGGGACGAGCAGTACTTC. J is TRBJ2-7 and V is TRBV5-1, with D tentatively TRBD2 (5 bases). Germline-derived CDR1 and CDR2 are SGHRS and YFSETQ. There are 14 residues in the CDR3. V lost 7 bases and J 5 bases, leaving 19 bases between the germline ends.

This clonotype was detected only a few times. The CDR3 sequence is CASSPTGAAEAFF. CDR3 DNA: TGTGCCAGCAGTCCTACAGGCGCCGCTGAAGCTTTCTTT. The V gene is TRBV7-9, the J gene TRBJ1-1; maybe TRBD1 (5 bases). Trimming took off 6 bases at V and 6 bases at J, with 14 bases between the two ends. CDR3 size: 13 residues. Germline CDR1 is SEHNR and CDR2 is FQNEAQ (reference sequence).